This T cell receptor beta chain was sequenced in a study of T cells after yellow fever vaccination. From germline, CDR1 is LNHDA and CDR2 SQIVND (reference sequence). Trimming left V 8 bases short and J 3 bases short, with 20 bases between. The CDR3 spans 16 residues. This clonotype was seen ten or more times. From the 5' RACE reads, TCRdb called clonotypes with MiXCR, one entry per CDR3 protein. The repertoire holds roughly 310,000 distinct CDR3 sequences, 3.6% seen once, with 23% in the top ten. Sequenced material: PBMCs, taken on the day of the yellow fever booster vaccination. This chain joins TRBV19 and TRBJ2-1; the D gene is possibly TRBD1 (6 bases). The sequence came from a man younger than 35 who received the YFV17D yellow fever vaccine. The DNA for the CDR3 is TGTGCCAGTGCCGACTGGGGGCGATCGGTCTACAATGAGCAGTTCTTC. Its protein is CASADWGRSVYNEQFF.